This T cell receptor (beta chain) was identified during a study of untreated major depressive disorder. The method was immunoSEQ multiplex PCR; TCRdb's version includes in-frame clones alone and lacks a portion of them. The profile shows about 21,000 clones, roughly 90% of them singletons. This clone is classed as medium-sized. The CDR3 extends over 14 amino acids. Trimming took 5 bases from V and 9 from J, leaving 14 bases between them. The V gene's germline CDR1 is MDHEN and CDR2 SYDVKM. The sequence was obtained from a woman between 35 and 50 years old in good health. The J gene is TRBJ1-6, the V gene TRBV28; TRBD1 might be the D (5 bases). The material sequenced was CD4+ T cells from PBMCs. The CDR3 sequence is CASSPGHRGSPLHF. The CDR3 coding sequence is TGTGCCAGCAGTCCCGGACACCGCGGTTCACCCCTCCACTTT.